The 16 T cell receptor beta chains listed next were all sequenced from one sample in a study of control samples from healthy donors and cancer patients. Some clones are missing from TCRdb's copy, which holds only in-frame ones; the method was immunoSEQ multiplex PCR. This table has about 89,000 clones, over 75% appearing once. Sequencing was carried out using blood. The receptors stem from a woman aged 40 to 49 in good health.

The rearrangement joins TRBV25-1 to TRBJ2-7; 9 bases are shared with TRBD1. V dropped 6 bases and J dropped 7; count of bases not matched to a gene: 7. Germline V gene sequence: CDR1 MGHDK, CDR2 SYGVNS. The CDR3 spans 13 residues. CDR3 amino acids: CASRGTGNREQYF. CDR3 sequence (DNA): TGTGCCAGCAGAGGGACAGGGAATCGAGAGCAGTACTTC.

The rearrangement uses TRBV10-3 and TRBJ2-3, with D possibly TRBD2 on 5 matching bases. The CDR3 sequence is 14 residues long. Germline CDR1 and CDR2: ENHRY and SYGVKD. The V and J ends lost 2 bases and 3 bases respectively, with 9 bases between them. Written as DNA, the CDR3 is TGTGCCATCAGTGAGGGTTCGGGGACAGATACGCAGTATTTT. Protein sequence: CAISEGSGTDTQYF.

V usage is TRBV5-6 and J usage is TRBJ2-6; D remains ambiguous. Germline lookup yields CDR1 SGHDT and CDR2 YYEEEE. CDR3 size: 17 residues. Trimming removed 0 bases at V and 4 bases at J, with 14 bases between. In DNA, the CDR3 is TGTGCCAGCAGCTTGGAGAAATATGGTACCGGGGCCAACGTCCTGACTTTC. Protein product: CASSLEKYGTGANVLTF. The complete variable domain, with remaining parts taken from reference TRBV5-6 and TRBJ2-6, reads DAGVTQSPTHLIKTRGQQVTLRCSPKSGHDTVSWYQQALGQGPQFIFQYYEEEERQRGNFPDRFSGHQFPNYSSELNVNALLLGDSALYLCASSLEKYGTGANVLTFGAGSRLTVL.

This clone has more than one count but fewer than ten. V is TRBV5-1 and J is TRBJ2-5; perhaps TRBD2 as D (5 bases). V lost 0 bases, J lost 5 bases, and 11 bases lay in between. Germline V CDR1 and CDR2: SGHRS, YFSETQ. The CDR3 spans 14 residues. As DNA, the CDR3 is TGCGCCAGCAGCTTGGTTGCCGGGGTTGAGACCCAGTACTTC. Translation gives CASSLVAGVETQYF. Using reference TRBV5-1 and TRBJ2-5 for the parts outside the CDR3, the full variable domain is KAGVTQTPRYLIKTRGQQVTLSCSPISGHRSVSWYQQTPGQGLQFLFEYFSETQRNKGNFPGRFSGRQFSNSRSEMNVSTLELGDSALYLCASSLVAGVETQYFGPGTRLLVL.

The chain has TRBV7-2 and TRBJ2-3, with 7 positions matching TRBD2. Per germline, CDR1 SGHTA and CDR2 FQGNSA. Trimming at V came to 2 bases and at J to 2 bases, leaving 4 bases not matched to a gene. CDR3 length: 15 amino acids. CDR3 in DNA: TGTGCCAGCAGCTTAATGGGGGGGACCACAGATACGCAGTATTTT. Translated: CASSLMGGTTDTQYF. Complete variable domain (other parts from reference TRBV7-2 and TRBJ2-3): GAGVSQSPSNKVTEKGKDVELRCDPISGHTALYWYRQSLGQGLEFLIYFQGNSAPDKSGLPSDRFSAERTGGSVSTLTIQRTQQEDSAVYLCASSLMGGTTDTQYFGPGTRLTVL.

V usage is TRBV9 and J usage is TRBJ1-1, with 9 nucleotides matching TRBD1. This CDR3 spans 15 amino acids. Germline CDR1 is SGDLS and CDR2 is YYNGEE. Trimming took 3 bases from V and 4 from J; bases not matched to a gene: 7. The CDR3 here is CASSAQGAGSTEAFF. The DNA for the CDR3 is TGTGCCAGCAGCGCACAGGGGGCAGGGAGCACTGAAGCTTTCTTT.

In its sample, this clone was seen a few times. The chain recombines TRBV4-1 with TRBJ2-1; possibly TRBD1 or TRBD2 for D (5 bases each). The CDR3 extends over 20 amino acids. Germline-derived CDR1 and CDR2 are MGHRA and YSYEKL. Trimming took 0 bases from V and 0 from J, leaving 21 bases between them. The CDR3 here is CASSQDRGVSGLSSYNEQFF. The DNA for the CDR3 is TGCGCCAGCAGCCAAGATCGAGGGGTGTCGGGGCTGAGCTCCTACAATGAGCAGTTCTTC.

The chain is built from TRBV30 and TRBJ2-7; 9 bases line up with TRBD1. Losses at the gene ends were 3 bases for V and 0 bases for J; bases not matched to a gene: 6. Germline V gene data show CDR1 as GTSNPN and CDR2 as SVGIG (reference sequence). This CDR3 is 15 amino acids long. The CDR3 bases are TGTGCCTGGAGGACAGGGGGTGCGAACTCCTACGAGCAGTACTTC. The encoded protein is CAWRTGGANSYEQYF. The whole variable domain, filled in from reference TRBV30 and TRBJ2-7, reads SQTIHQWPATLVQPVGSPLSLECTVEGTSNPNLYWYRQAAGRGLQLLFYSVGIGQISSEVPQNLSASRPQDRQFILSSKKLLLSDSGFYLCAWRTGGANSYEQYFGPGTRLTVT.

In its sample, this clone was seen a few times. The chain joins TRBV27 to TRBJ2-3; 8 positions agree with TRBD2. CDR1 and CDR2 from the germline V gene are MNHEY and SMNVEV (reference sequence). The CDR3 spans 14 residues. J lost 6 bases, V lost 8 bases, and 10 bases had no gene match. The chain's CDR3 is CASRLGRGGDTQYF. In nucleotides, the CDR3 is TGTGCCAGCCGACTAGGCCGGGGGGGGGATACGCAGTATTTT.

The V and J genes are TRBV11-3 and TRBJ2-7, with a weak D call TRBD1 (5 bases). Germline-derived CDR1 and CDR2 are SGHNT and YENEEA. Trimming shortened V by 0 bases and J by 4 bases, and 10 bases separated the two germline ends. The CDR3 is made up of 14 amino acids. The CDR3 spells CASSLEKGNYEQYF. The CDR3 DNA is TGTGCCAGCAGCTTAGAAAAGGGGAATTACGAGCAGTACTTC.

This clone has a handful of counts. The chain employs TRBV4-3 and TRBJ2-7, with D perhaps TRBD1 (5 bases). This CDR3 has 13 amino acids. Trimming left V 1 base short and J 6 bases short, with 10 bases between. CDR1 and CDR2 (germline): LGHNA, YSLEER. The CDR3 reads CASSQGQGSEQYF. DNA for the CDR3: TGCGCCAGCAGCCAAGGGCAGGGCTCCGAGCAGTACTTC.

This sequence joins TRBV6-2 or TRBV6-3 and TRBJ1-4, with D possibly matching TRBD1 (5 bases). The CDR3 has 15 amino acids. Germline V gives CDR1 MNHEY, CDR2 SVGEGT. V dropped 2 bases and J dropped 8 bases, with 15 bases sitting between them. CDR3 sequence: CASSYGPGEEEKLFF. For the CDR3, the DNA is TGTGCCAGCAGTTACGGCCCGGGGGAGGAGGAAAAACTGTTTTTT.

The chain has TRBV6-2 or TRBV6-3 and TRBJ1-1, with D perhaps TRBD1 (5 bases). The V gene's germline CDR1 is MNHEY and CDR2 SVGEGT. The CDR3 extends over 14 amino acids. Trimming stripped 5 bases from V and 5 bases from J, with 15 bases between. CDR3 DNA: TGTGCCAGCAGTCCGACGGTTGGGGGGACTGAAGCTTTCTTT. The encoded protein is CASSPTVGGTEAFF.

The chain recombines TRBV18 with TRBJ2-1; D might be TRBD1 (6 bases). The germline V gene has CDR1 KGHSH and CDR2 LQKENI. The CDR3 covers 15 residues. V lost 6 bases and J lost 8, with 20 bases in between. Here the CDR3 reads CASSPRGRGQHEQFF. CDR3 coding DNA: TGTGCCAGCTCGCCCAGGGGCAGGGGTCAGCATGAGCAGTTCTTC.

This rearrangement joins TRBV3-1 (or the pseudogene TRBV3-2) to TRBJ1-2, with 10 nucleotides matching TRBD1. The CDR3 is 18 amino acids. V gave up 4 bases and J gave up 4 bases; unmatched junction bases: 15. Germline V gives CDR1 LGHDT, CDR2 YNNKEL (reference sequence). CDR3 region: CASSPFRLRQGAVYGYTF. The CDR3 DNA is TGTGCCAGCAGCCCATTTCGGTTGAGACAGGGGGCTGTCTATGGCTACACCTTC.

The rearrangement uses TRBV7-8 and TRBJ2-1; 8 nucleotides match TRBD1. The ends lost 5 bases at V and 6 bases at J; junction bases unmatched: 3. Germline CDR1 and CDR2: SGHVS and FQNEAQ. The CDR3 totals 13 residues. CDR3 amino acids: CASSPQGANEQFF. The CDR3 nucleotides are TGTGCCAGCAGCCCCCAGGGGGCCAATGAGCAGTTCTTC.